This T cell receptor (beta chain) was obtained from a study of early T cells in non-severe SARS-CoV-2 infection. Background on the study: Sequencing was performed on bulk RNA from unsorted whole blood, leaving chains unpaired. Study observations and caveats: Matching with VDJdb favored anti-spike CD8 responses (missing private and CD4 specificities).

The germline gives CDR1 KGHSH, CDR2 LQKENI. The CDR3 contains 17 residues. The V and J ends lost 0 bases and 5 bases respectively, with 19 bases between them. Comment on this clonotype: Its antigen remains unknown.

Unique molecular identifier tags were affixed to discrete cDNA molecules. From the 5' RACE reads, TCRdb called clonotypes with MiXCR, one entry per CDR3 protein. The table shows about 54,000 distinct CDR3 sequences, with around 7.7% occurring only once. The sequence was obtained from an adult who was a healthcare worker with PCR-confirmed SARS-CoV-2 infection or an uninfected control (not recorded which). This chain uses TRBV18 with TRBJ1-2, with D possibly matching TRBD1 (5 bases). Specimen: whole blood, collected at baseline. In nucleotides, the CDR3 is TGTGCCAGCTCACCACCCGGCAGGGCCACGTTTCAGTATGGCTACACCTTC. It encodes CASSPPGRATFQYGYTF.